What follows are 10 T cell receptor beta chains derived from one specimen sequenced in a study of blood T cell repertoires in COVID-19. Repertoires were generated with immunoSEQ multiplex PCR, while TCRdb's copy carries only in-frame clones and drops some. The table lists over 50,000 clones, around 86% of them singletons, with about 15% in the top ten. The sample consisted of peripheral blood. The receptor source for this set is a human donor in a cohort sampled during active COVID-19.

The chain employs TRBV28 and TRBJ2-1, with D tentatively TRBD1 (5 bases). The germline V gene has CDR1 MDHEN and CDR2 SYDVKM. V shed 8 bases and J shed 4 bases, with 18 bases lying between them. This CDR3 comprises 15 residues. As DNA, the CDR3 is TGTGCCAGCTCACCGCCTAGGGGCCTTTACAATGAGCAGTTCTTC. This gives the protein CASSPPRGLYNEQFF.

The V call is TRBV28, the J call TRBJ1-5; maybe TRBD1 (6 bases). V lost 7 bases and J lost 0, with 19 bases in between. Germline V gene lookup returns CDR1 MDHEN and CDR2 SYDVKM. This CDR3 is 17 amino acids long. Here the CDR3 reads CASNIYGTGYSNQPQHF. CDR3 nucleotide sequence: TGTGCCAGCAATATTTATGGTACAGGGTATAGCAATCAGCCCCAGCATTTT.

The V and J genes are TRBV2 and TRBJ1-1; D is unclear. V shed 7 bases and J shed 0 bases, with 12 bases lying between them. Looked up from germline, CDR1 is SNHLY and CDR2 is FYNNEI. The CDR3 runs 14 residues. CDR3 in amino acids: CASKFEELNTEAFF. In DNA form, the CDR3 reads TGTGCCAGCAAGTTTGAGGAGTTGAACACTGAAGCTTTCTTT.

The rearrangement joins TRBV19 to TRBJ2-5; weak D call: TRBD1 (6 bases). This CDR3 has 15 residues. V was trimmed by 0 bases and J by 5 bases, leaving 13 bases between them. Germline V gives CDR1 LNHDA, CDR2 SQIVND (reference sequence). The CDR3 sequence: CASSIEPGVRETQYF. The CDR3 DNA follows: TGTGCCAGTAGTATAGAACCAGGGGTAAGGGAGACCCAGTACTTC. The full variable domain, with the rest looked up from reference TRBV19 and TRBJ2-5, is DGGITQSPKYLFRKEGQNVTLSCEQNLNHDAMYWYRQDPGQGLRLIYYSQIVNDFQKGDIAEGYSVSREKKESFPLTVTSAQKNPTAFYLCASSIEPGVRETQYFGPGTRLLVL.

CDR3 nucleotide sequence: TGTGCCAGCAGCTGGGGACAGGGTTTGGGGGAGCAGTACTTC. Translating gives CASSWGQGLGEQYF. The rearrangement uses TRBV7-3 and TRBJ2-7; the match to TRBD1 covers 9 bases. This CDR3 spans 14 amino acids. With 4 bases clipped from V and 7 bases from J, the junction kept 8 bases outside the gene matches. In germline, CDR1 is SGHTA, CDR2 FQGTGA.

The V and J genes are TRBV5-6 and TRBJ1-6, with 8 bases that match TRBD1. The CDR3 has 16 residues. J lost 2 bases, V lost 1 base, and 2 bases had no gene match. The germline gives CDR1 SGHDT, CDR2 YYEEEE. The CDR3 loop is CASSLTGQAYNSPLHF. CDR3 DNA: TGTGCCAGCAGCTTGACGGGACAGGCCTATAATTCACCCCTCCACTTT.

The V gene is TRBV4-1, the J gene TRBJ1-4; 9 bases are shared with TRBD1. This CDR3 spans 15 amino acids. The J segment lost 4 bases and the V segment lost 2 bases, leaving 2 bases of the junction unmatched. The germline gives CDR1 MGHRA, CDR2 YSYEKL. CDR3 protein: CASSQSTGGNEKLFF. CDR3 in DNA: TGCGCCAGCAGCCAATCGACAGGGGGTAATGAAAAACTGTTTTTT.

This clone was found a few times. V usage is TRBV7-8 and J usage is TRBJ1-4, with TRBD1 matching 8 bases. The germline V gene encodes CDR1 SGHVS and CDR2 FQNEAQ. CDR3 length: 17 amino acids. Unmatched junction bases numbered 11, after V lost 3 bases and J lost 5 bases. The CDR3 protein is CASSFRQGARSNEKLFF. The CDR3 DNA follows: TGTGCCAGCAGCTTTCGGCAGGGGGCGCGGTCGAATGAAAAACTGTTTTTT.

The V and J genes are TRBV29-1 and TRBJ1-5; TRBD1 agrees at 8 bases. CDR1 and CDR2 from the germline V gene are SQVTM and ANQGSEA. V dropped 1 base and J dropped 6; count of bases not matched to a gene: 5. CDR3 size: 14 residues. The CDR3 bases are TGCAGCGTTGAAGGACAGGGGTTCGGTCAGCCCCAGCATTTT. It codes for CSVEGQGFGQPQHF.

This chain links TRBV18 with TRBJ2-4; the D gene is possibly TRBD1 (6 bases). Between the trimmed V and J ends, which lost 1 base and 8 bases, there was a span of 15 bases. The germline gives CDR1 KGHSH, CDR2 LQKENI. The CDR3 loop spans 15 amino acids. The chain's CDR3 is CASSPQSTAGDIQYF. Here the CDR3 DNA reads TGTGCCAGCTCACCACAATCAACGGCAGGGGACATTCAGTACTTC. Supplemented by reference TRBV18 and TRBJ2-4, the full variable domain reads NAGVMQNPRHLVRRRGQEARLRCSPMKGHSHVYWYRQLPEEGLKFMVYLQKENIIDESGMPKERFSAEFPKEGPSILRIQQVVRGDSAAYFCASSPQSTAGDIQYFGAGTRLSVL.